The 12 T cell receptor beta chains given below trace back to one sample, sequenced in a study of blood T cell repertoires in COVID-19. Some clones are missing from TCRdb's copy, which holds only in-frame ones; the method was immunoSEQ multiplex PCR. Of some 150,000 clones listed, 70% to 90% were seen once; the top ten hold 8% to 13%. The source material was peripheral blood. These receptors were taken from a woman aged 80 or over with acute or convalescent COVID-19.

The rearrangement joins TRBV9 to TRBJ2-1; 10 nucleotides match TRBD2. Looked up from germline, CDR1 is SGDLS and CDR2 is YYNGEE. After removal of 1 base from V and 4 bases from J, the junction contained 5 bases not matched to a gene. The CDR3 extends over 16 amino acids. This CDR3 is CASSVTASGGYNEQFF. Here the CDR3 DNA reads TGTGCCAGCAGCGTAACAGCTAGCGGGGGTTACAATGAGCAGTTCTTC.

J is TRBJ1-6 and V is TRBV7-2; tentative D call: TRBD1 (6 bases). Germline V gene lookup returns CDR1 SGHTA and CDR2 FQGNSA. With 4 bases removed from V and 9 bases from J, the gap between germline ends came to 10 bases. The CDR3 totals 13 residues. CDR3 region: CASSSYRVSPLHF. The CDR3 DNA reads TGTGCCAGCAGCTCATACAGGGTTTCACCCCTCCACTTT.

The chain carries TRBV18 and TRBJ2-2; weak D call: TRBD1 (6 bases). The CDR3 length is 19 residues. V lost 1 base to trimming and J lost 6 bases, with 24 bases between them. CDR1 and CDR2 from the germline V gene are KGHSH and LQKENI. CDR3 sequence: CASSPRLVTGSKSAGELFF. In DNA form, the CDR3 reads TGTGCCAGCTCACCACGGTTGGTCACAGGGTCGAAATCCGCCGGGGAGCTGTTTTTT.

The rearrangement uses TRBV20-1 and TRBJ1-5; possibly TRBD1 for D (6 bases). Deletions cut 3 bases from V and 6 bases from J, with 15 bases between. CDR3 length: 14 residues. Looked up from germline, CDR1 is DFQATT and CDR2 is SNEGSKA (reference sequence). The CDR3 nucleotides read TGCAGTGCTAGTGCCAGGGGTAGGGGTCAGCCCCAGCATTTT. Amino acid sequence: CSASARGRGQPQHF.

This chain connects TRBV9 to TRBJ1-2; TRBD1 matches 9 bases. The CDR3 has 14 amino acids. From germline, CDR1 is SGDLS and CDR2 YYNGEE. V was pared by 0 bases and J by 9 bases, with 6 bases of the junction left unmatched. In DNA, the CDR3 is TGTGCCAGCAGCGTAGACCACGGACAGGGGCGCTACACCTTC. Its protein is CASSVDHGQGRYTF.

This rearrangement joins TRBV5-1 to TRBJ2-3; D perhaps matches TRBD2 (5 bases). Looked up from germline, CDR1 is SGHRS and CDR2 is YFSETQ. The CDR3 runs 17 residues. Trimming pared 0 bases from V and 2 bases from J, leaving 16 bases between. The CDR3 loop is CASSLERAGFLTDTQYF. The CDR3 DNA reads TGCGCCAGCAGCTTGGAGAGGGCAGGATTTCTCACAGATACGCAGTATTTT.

This rearrangement joins TRBV2 to TRBJ2-4; D not resolved. Germline V gene lookup returns CDR1 SNHLY and CDR2 FYNNEI. The germline V and J ends were trimmed by 4 bases and 0 bases, with 10 bases remaining between them. The CDR3 is 15 amino acids. For the CDR3, the DNA is TGTGCCAGCAGTGCAGAACAGCTAGCCAAAAACATTCAGTACTTC. This translates into CASSAEQLAKNIQYF.

The V call is TRBV29-1, the J call TRBJ1-1; no firm D call. V lost 4 bases to trimming and J lost 10 bases, with 16 bases between them. This CDR3 is built from 12 residues. Germline V gives CDR1 SQVTM, CDR2 ANQGSEA. The CDR3 DNA reads TGCAGCGTTGGTCTGCCCGGGGAGGGAGCTTTCTTT. Translating it yields CSVGLPGEGAFF.

CDR3 protein: CASSTGQGNNSPLHF. For the CDR3, the DNA is TGTGCCAGCAGTACCGGACAGGGAAATAATTCACCCCTCCACTTT. The chain recombines TRBV6-5 with TRBJ1-6, with 8 bases fitting TRBD1. This CDR3 has 15 residues. Germline CDR1 and CDR2: MNHEY and SVGAGI. After removal of 5 bases from V and 5 bases from J, the junction contained 5 bases not matched to a gene.

CDR3 coding DNA: TGTGCCAGCAGACGGTCTAGCGTCATTGCCCACGAGCAGTACTTC. This gives the protein CASRRSSVIAHEQYF. The genes are TRBV27 and TRBJ2-7, with D possibly being TRBD2 (6 bases). CDR1 is MNHEY and CDR2 is SMNVEV in the germline V gene (reference sequence). The CDR3 totals 15 residues. V was trimmed by 6 bases and J by 5 bases, leaving 20 bases between them.

The genes are TRBV2 and TRBJ1-4; 8 nucleotides align to TRBD1. The length of the CDR3 is 15 residues. The V segment lost 6 bases and the J segment 2 bases; nucleotides outside the gene matches: 5. Germline assignment: CDR1 SNHLY and CDR2 FYNNEI. As DNA, the CDR3 is TGTGCCAGCAGGCGGACAGGGAATACTAATGAAAAACTGTTTTTT. It encodes CASRRTGNTNEKLFF.

The CDR3 DNA reads as TGTGCCAGCGGCGAAACAGGGGGCTATTCACCCCTCCACTTT. Amino acid sequence: CASGETGGYSPLHF. The chain recombines TRBV27 with TRBJ1-6; 9 bases match TRBD1. V gave up 8 bases and J gave up 8 bases; unmatched junction bases: 7. CDR1 MNHEY and CDR2 SMNVEV come from the germline V gene (reference sequence). The CDR3 is 14 amino acids.